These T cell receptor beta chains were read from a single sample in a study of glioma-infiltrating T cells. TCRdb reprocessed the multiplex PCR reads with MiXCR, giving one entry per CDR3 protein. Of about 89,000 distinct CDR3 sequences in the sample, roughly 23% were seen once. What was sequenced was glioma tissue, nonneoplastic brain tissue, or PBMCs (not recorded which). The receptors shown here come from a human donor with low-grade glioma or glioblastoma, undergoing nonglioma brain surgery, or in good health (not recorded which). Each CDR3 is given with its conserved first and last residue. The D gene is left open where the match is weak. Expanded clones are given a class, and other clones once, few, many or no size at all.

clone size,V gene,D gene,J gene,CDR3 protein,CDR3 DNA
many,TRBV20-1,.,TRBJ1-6,CSARLGQRNSPLHF,TGCAGTGCTCGATTAGGACAGCGGAATTCACCCCTCCACTTT
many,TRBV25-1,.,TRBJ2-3,CASSEFRTPDTQYF,TGTGCCAGCAGTGAATTCAGAACGCCAGATACGCAGTATTTT
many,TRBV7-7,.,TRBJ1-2,CASSWNYGYTF,TGTGCCAGCAGTTGGAACTATGGCTACACCTTC
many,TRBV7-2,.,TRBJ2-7,CASSLLGDYEQYF,TGTGCCAGCAGCCTCCTCGGGGACTACGAGCAGTACTTC
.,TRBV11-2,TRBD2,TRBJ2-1,CASSLWGLAGGPSEQFF,TGTGCCAGCAGCTTATGGGGTTTAGCGGGAGGGCCATCTGAGCAGTTCTTC
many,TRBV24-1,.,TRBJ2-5,CATSDSGTPQIQYF,TGTGCCACCAGTGATTCCGGGACGCCCCAGATCCAGTACTTC
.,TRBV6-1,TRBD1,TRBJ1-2,CASSRPGTGIDYNYTF,TGTGCCAGCAGCCGCCCCGGGACAGGGATCGACTATAACTACACCTTC
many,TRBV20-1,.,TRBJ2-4,CSARREGVAKNIQYF,TGCAGTGCTAGACGGGAAGGGGTGGCCAAAAACATTCAGTACTTC
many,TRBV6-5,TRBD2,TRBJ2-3,CASSYPTLSGKTDTQYF,TGTGCCAGCAGTTATCCTACTCTTAGCGGGAAAACAGATACGCAGTATTTT
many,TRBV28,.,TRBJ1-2,CASRPPRMNYGYTF,TGTGCCAGCAGGCCCCCGAGGATGAACTATGGCTACACCTTC
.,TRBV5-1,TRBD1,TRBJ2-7,CASSPRPGQRTYEQYF,TGCGCCAGCAGCCCGAGACCGGGACAGCGAACCTACGAGCAGTACTTC
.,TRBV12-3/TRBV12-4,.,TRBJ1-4,CASRYGVLPNEKLFF,TGTGCCAGCAGATACGGGGTCCTACCAAATGAAAAACTGTTTTTT
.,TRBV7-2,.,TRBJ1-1,CASSLIQETEAFF,TGTGCCAGCAGCTTAATACAGGAAACTGAAGCTTTCTTT
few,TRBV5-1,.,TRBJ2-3,CASSSLWPDQDTQYF,TGCGCCAGCAGCTCATTATGGCCGGACCAAGATACGCAGTATTTT
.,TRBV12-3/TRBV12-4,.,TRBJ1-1,CASSLGGTGTKAFF,TGTGCCAGCAGTTTGGGGGGCACGGGCACTAAAGCTTTCTTT
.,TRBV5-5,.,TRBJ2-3,CASSLEPDGYGQYF,TGTGCCAGCAGCTTGGAACCCGATGGGTACGGGCAGTATTTT
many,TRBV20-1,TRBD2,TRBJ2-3,CSARELAGVSDTQYF,TGCAGTGCTAGAGAATTAGCGGGAGTCTCAGATACGCAGTATTTT
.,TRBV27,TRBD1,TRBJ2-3,CATQGAITDKQYF,TGTGCAACACAGGGGGCTATAACAGATAAGCAGTATTTT
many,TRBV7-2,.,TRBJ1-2,CASSLEGLGNTYGYTF,TGTGCCAGCAGCTTAGAAGGGTTGGGCAATACCTATGGCTACACCTTC
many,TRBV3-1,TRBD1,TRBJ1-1,CASSQRDRVGTEAFF,TGTGCCAGCAGCCAACGCGACAGGGTTGGCACTGAAGCTTTCTTT
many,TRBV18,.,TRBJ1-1,CASSPPWRTEAFF,TGTGCCAGCTCACCACCGTGGCGCACTGAAGCTTTCTTT
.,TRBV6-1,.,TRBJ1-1,CASCPQVCVTEAFF,TGTGCCAGCTGTCCCCAGGTTTGTGTCACTGAAGCTTTCTTT
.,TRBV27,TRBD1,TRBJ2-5,CASSPRTGVETQYF,TGTGCCAGCAGTCCACGGACAGGGGTGGAGACCCAGTACTTC
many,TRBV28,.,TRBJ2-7,CASSSAYEQYF,TGTGCCAGCAGTTCAGCATACGAGCAGTACTTC
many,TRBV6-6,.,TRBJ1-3,CASSYSFLGGNTIYF,TGTGCCAGCAGTTACTCCTTCCTAGGCGGAAACACCATATATTTT
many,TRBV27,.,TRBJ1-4,CASSRLRTASTNEKLFF,TGTGCCAGCAGTAGACTGAGGACCGCTTCCACTAATGAAAAACTGTTTTTT
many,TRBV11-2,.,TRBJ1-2,CASSLVTGNYGYTF,TGTGCCAGCAGCTTAGTGACGGGGAACTATGGCTACACCTTC
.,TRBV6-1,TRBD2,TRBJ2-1,CASSASGLGTYEQFF,TGTGCCAGCAGTGCATCCGGACTAGGTACCTATGAGCAGTTCTTC
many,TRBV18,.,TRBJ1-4,CASSLGLNEKLFF,TGTGCCAGCTCATTGGGACTAAATGAAAAACTGTTTTTT
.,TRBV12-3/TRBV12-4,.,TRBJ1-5,CASQNTGKGFGQPQHF,TGTGCCAGCCAGAATACAGGGAAGGGGTTCGGGCAGCCCCAGCATTTT
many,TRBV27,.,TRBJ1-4,CASSSLGTGNEKLFF,TGTGCCAGCAGTTCCCTCGGGACCGGTAATGAAAAACTGTTTTTT
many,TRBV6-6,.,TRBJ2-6,CASSYGYRDSGNVLTF,TGTGCCAGCAGTTACGGGTACAGGGACTCTGGCAACGTCCTGACTTTC
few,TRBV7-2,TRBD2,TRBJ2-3,CASSLMRGGADTQYF,TGTGCCAGCAGCTTAATGCGGGGGGGCGCAGATACGCAGTATTTT
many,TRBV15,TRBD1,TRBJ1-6,CATSIARTGNSPLHF,TGTGCCACCAGCATCGCACGGACAGGGAATTCACCCCTCCACTTT
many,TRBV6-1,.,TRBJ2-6,CASSPGSGANVLTF,TGTGCCAGCAGTCCAGGTAGTGGGGCCAACGTCCTGACTTTC
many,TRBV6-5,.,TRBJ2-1,CASSYRNYNEQFF,TGTGCCAGCAGTTACCGAAACTACAATGAGCAGTTCTTC
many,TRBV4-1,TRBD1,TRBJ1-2,CASTTGERAGYTF,TGCGCCAGCACGACAGGGGAACGCGCTGGCTACACCTTC
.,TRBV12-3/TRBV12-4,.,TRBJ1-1,CARGLAVRKGTEAFF,TGTGCCAGAGGGTTGGCAGTGCGAAAAGGCACTGAAGCTTTCTTT
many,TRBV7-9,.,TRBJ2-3,CASSLVGRRAQYF,TGTGCCAGCAGCTTAGTGGGTCGCCGTGCGCAGTATTTT
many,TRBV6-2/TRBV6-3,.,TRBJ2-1,CASSYSWKDEQFF,TGTGCCAGCAGTTACTCGTGGAAGGATGAGCAGTTCTTC
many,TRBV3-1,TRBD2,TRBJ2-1,CASSHPLLAGAPVF,TGTGCCAGCAGCCACCCTCTACTAGCGGGGGCCCCGGTCTTC
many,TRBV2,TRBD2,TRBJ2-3,CASSAGGWTDTQYF,TGTGCCAGCAGCGCGGGAGGCTGGACAGATACGCAGTATTTT
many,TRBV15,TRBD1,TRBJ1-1,CATQTGMNTEAFF,TGTGCCACCCAGACAGGGATGAACACTGAAGCTTTCTTT
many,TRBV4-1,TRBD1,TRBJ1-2,CASSQGVRGHYGYTF,TGCGCCAGCAGCCAAGGGGTTAGGGGGCATTATGGCTACACCTTC
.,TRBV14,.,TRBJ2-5,CASSHLGQQETQYF,TGTGCCAGCAGCCACCTTGGACAGCAAGAGACCCAGTACTTC
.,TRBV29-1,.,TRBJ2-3,CSVVAQDTQYF,TGCAGCGTTGTAGCCCAGGATACGCAGTATTTT
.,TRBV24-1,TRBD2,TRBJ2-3,CATSDGGLAGGGTDTQYF,TGTGCCACCAGTGATGGGGGACTAGCGGGAGGAGGCACAGATACGCAGTATTTT
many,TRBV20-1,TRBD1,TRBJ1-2,CSARDTQGFGYTF,TGCAGTGCTAGAGATACACAGGGGTTCGGCTACACCTTC
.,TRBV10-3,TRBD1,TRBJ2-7,CAISAWTGGRYEQYF,TGTGCCATCAGTGCCTGGACAGGGGGCAGGTACGAGCAGTACTTC
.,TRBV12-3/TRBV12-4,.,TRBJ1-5,CASSSKVQGNQPQHF,TGTGCCAGCAGTTCGAAGGTTCAGGGCAATCAGCCCCAGCATTTT
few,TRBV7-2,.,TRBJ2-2,CASSTYQGFNTGELFF,TGTGCCAGCAGCACCTATCAGGGGTTTAACACCGGGGAGCTGTTTTTT
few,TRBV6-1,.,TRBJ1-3,CASSRDPALIGPSGNTIYF,TGTGCCAGCAGTCGCGATCCGGCCCTTATCGGCCCCTCTGGAAACACCATATATTTT
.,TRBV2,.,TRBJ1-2,CASSTGTKANYGYTF,TGTGCCAGCAGTACCGGGACGAAAGCTAACTATGGCTACACCTTC
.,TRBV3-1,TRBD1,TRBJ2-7,CASSNRDRVYEQYF,TGTGCCAGCAGTAACCGGGACAGGGTCTACGAGCAGTACTTC
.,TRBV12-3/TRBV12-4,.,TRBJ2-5,CASSLGGLTCETQYF,TGTGCCAGCAGTTTGGGGGGGCTCACTTGCGAGACCCAGTACTTC
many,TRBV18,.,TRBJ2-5,CASSPIQASIDATQYF,TGTGCCAGCTCACCGATACAGGCCTCGATCGATGCGACCCAGTACTTC
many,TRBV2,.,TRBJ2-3,CASSFSPDTQYF,TGTGCCAGCAGCTTTAGCCCCGATACGCAGTATTTT
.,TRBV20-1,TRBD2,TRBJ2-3,CSARSGGGTDTQYF,TGCAGTGCTCGTAGCGGGGGAGGCACAGATACGCAGTATTTT